This T cell receptor beta chain was obtained from a study of CD8 T cells in ankylosing spondylitis. Findings and caveats of the study: For ankylosing spondylitis blood, a TCR beta motif of several highly homologous variants appeared characteristic.

Trimming left V 7 bases short and J 6 bases short, with 21 bases between. The CDR3 has 15 amino acids. In germline, CDR1 is MNHNS, CDR2 SASEGT. TCRdb processed the 5' RACE reads anew with MiXCR; each CDR3 protein has one entry. The table records under 850,000 distinct CDR3 sequences, under 20% of them present only once. This clonotype was seen more than once but under ten times. The antigen remains undetermined. This chain uses TRBV6-1 with TRBJ1-1; a possible D gene is TRBD1 (6 bases). Sequencing was carried out using blood, either unsorted or a sorted T cell fraction (not recorded which). The sequence was collected from a male donor with ankylosing spondylitis. The CDR3 spells CASTVAGGSFSEAFF. CDR3 nucleotides: TGTGCCAGCACTGTGGCGGGGGGCTCTTTTTCTGAAGCTTTCTTT.